Following are 14 T cell receptor beta chains from one sample sequenced in a study of blood T cell repertoires in COVID-19. Some clones are missing from TCRdb's copy, which holds only in-frame ones; the method was immunoSEQ multiplex PCR. The table has around 330,000 clones, around nine tenths seen once. Sequenced sample: PBMCs or T cells enriched from blood (not recorded which). These receptors were collected from a man aged 55 to 69 who had recovered from COVID-19.

The chain employs TRBV6-4 and TRBJ2-1; D is unresolved. The CDR3 consists of 13 residues. Germline CDR1 and CDR2: MRHNA and SNTAGT. Trimming cost V 10 bases and J 1 base, with 11 bases left between them. The DNA of the CDR3 is TGTGCCACCGCTATGACATCCTACAATGAGCAGTTCTTC. Its protein is CATAMTSYNEQFF.

This chain joins TRBV2 and TRBJ1-6, with TRBD1 matching 8 bases. Losses at the gene ends were 9 bases for V and 3 bases for J; bases not matched to a gene: 7. From germline, CDR1 is SNHLY and CDR2 FYNNEI. This CDR3 has 15 residues. Here the CDR3 reads CASLGTGVYNSPLHF. The CDR3 bases are TGTGCCAGTCTCGGGACAGGCGTCTATAATTCACCCCTCCACTTT.

This chain connects TRBV3-1 (or the pseudogene TRBV3-2) to TRBJ1-5; D is undetermined. V was shortened by 0 bases and J by 4 bases, with 4 bases between the two germline ends. CDR1 and CDR2 (germline): LGHDT, YNNKEL (reference sequence). The CDR3 is 13 residues long. The CDR3 loop reads CASSQDLNQPQHF. As DNA, the CDR3 is TGTGCCAGCAGCCAAGACCTTAATCAGCCCCAGCATTTT.

The chain uses TRBV7-9 and TRBJ2-5; no definite D call. This CDR3 has 13 amino acids. Germline V gene data show CDR1 as SEHNR and CDR2 as FQNEAQ (reference sequence). V was shortened by 2 bases and J by 1 base, with 5 bases between the two germline ends. The DNA of the CDR3 is TGTGCCAGCAGCTTATTGCGCCAAGAGACCCAGTACTTC. Translation: CASSLLRQETQYF.

The gene calls are TRBV6-1 and TRBJ2-7; 7 positions match TRBD1. V was clipped by 0 bases and J by 3 bases; unmatched bases: 5. The CDR3 extends over 15 amino acids. Germline CDR1 reads MNHNS; CDR2 reads SASEGT. Here the CDR3 reads CASSEATGSYYEQYF. CDR3 in DNA: TGTGCCAGCAGTGAAGCGACAGGGTCCTACTACGAGCAGTACTTC.

The chain uses TRBV29-1 and TRBJ2-3; D may be TRBD2 (6 bases). The V end lost 5 bases, the J end lost 2 bases, and 14 bases lay between the germline ends. The germline gives CDR1 SQVTM, CDR2 ANQGSEA. CDR3 length equals 14 residues. The CDR3 is CSVNGGAVTDTQYF. CDR3 nucleotide sequence: TGCAGCGTTAACGGGGGAGCGGTCACAGATACGCAGTATTTT.

The chain has TRBV6-5 and TRBJ1-2; D is possibly TRBD1 (5 bases). CDR3 length equals 13 residues. CDR1 is MNHEY and CDR2 is SVGAGI in the germline V gene. Deletions cut 5 bases from V and 4 bases from J, with 11 bases between. CDR3 in amino acids: CASSLGRSYGYTF. The DNA of the CDR3 is TGTGCCAGCAGTCTGGGGCGATCCTATGGCTACACCTTC.

This clone has a single count. The chain combines TRBV6-1 with TRBJ1-5; TRBD1 matches at 8 bases. Germline assignment: CDR1 MNHNS and CDR2 SASEGT. The CDR3 extends over 17 amino acids. With V trimmed by 4 bases and J by 0 bases, 8 bases remained unmatched. The CDR3 DNA reads as TGTGCCAGCAGTGGTGGACAGGGCCCCTATAGCAATCAGCCCCAGCATTTT. Protein product: CASSGGQGPYSNQPQHF.

The J gene is TRBJ1-2, the V gene TRBV30; the D gene is possibly TRBD1 (5 bases). In germline, CDR1 is GTSNPN, CDR2 SVGIG (reference sequence). The CDR3 spans 13 residues. V was trimmed by 4 bases and J by 7 bases, leaving 16 bases between them. CDR3: CAWKLAGRVGYTF. The CDR3 region has the DNA TGTGCCTGGAAATTGGCAGGGAGGGTTGGCTACACCTTC.

The chain couples TRBV5-1 to TRBJ1-1, with TRBD1 matching 11 bases. This CDR3 has 16 residues. J gave up 4 bases and V 0 bases, and 5 bases lay outside the gene matches. The germline V gene has CDR1 SGHRS and CDR2 YFSETQ. In DNA form, the CDR3 reads TGCGCCAGCAGCTTGGACGGGACAGGGGGTGCCACTGAAGCTTTCTTT. This encodes CASSLDGTGGATEAFF.

The chain joins TRBV18 to TRBJ2-6; D not certain. With 3 bases removed from V and 4 bases from J, the gap between germline ends came to 4 bases. Germline CDR1 and CDR2: KGHSH and LQKENI. The CDR3 length is 13 residues. DNA of the CDR3: TGTGCCAGCTCACCGTCGGGGGCCAACGTCCTGACTTTC. It translates to CASSPSGANVLTF.

The chain recombines TRBV19 with TRBJ1-3; D possibly corresponds to TRBD1 (5 bases). Trimming stripped 2 bases from V and 7 bases from J, with 15 bases between. Germline CDR1 is LNHDA and CDR2 is SQIVND (reference sequence). The CDR3 runs to 15 residues. The CDR3 DNA follows: TGTGCCAGTAGTATAAGTGGCGGGGACCCGAACACCATATATTTT. Translated: CASSISGGDPNTIYF.

A few counts support this clone. This rearrangement joins TRBV19 to TRBJ1-2; D may be TRBD1 (6 bases). Trimming took 7 bases from V and 4 from J, leaving 13 bases between them. Germline values: CDR1 LNHDA, CDR2 SQIVND (reference sequence). There are 13 residues in the CDR3. This CDR3 reads CASNIGQLYGYTF. The CDR3 coding sequence is TGTGCCAGTAACATCGGACAGCTCTATGGCTACACCTTC.

The J gene is TRBJ2-6, the V gene TRBV10-2, with no clear D. V was clipped by 8 bases and J by 0 bases, with 8 bases between them. CDR3 size: 14 residues. CDR1 WSHSY and CDR2 SAAADI come from the germline V gene. The CDR3 spells CASRVNSGANVLTF. The DNA for the CDR3 is TGCGCCAGCCGGGTGAACTCTGGGGCCAACGTCCTGACTTTC.